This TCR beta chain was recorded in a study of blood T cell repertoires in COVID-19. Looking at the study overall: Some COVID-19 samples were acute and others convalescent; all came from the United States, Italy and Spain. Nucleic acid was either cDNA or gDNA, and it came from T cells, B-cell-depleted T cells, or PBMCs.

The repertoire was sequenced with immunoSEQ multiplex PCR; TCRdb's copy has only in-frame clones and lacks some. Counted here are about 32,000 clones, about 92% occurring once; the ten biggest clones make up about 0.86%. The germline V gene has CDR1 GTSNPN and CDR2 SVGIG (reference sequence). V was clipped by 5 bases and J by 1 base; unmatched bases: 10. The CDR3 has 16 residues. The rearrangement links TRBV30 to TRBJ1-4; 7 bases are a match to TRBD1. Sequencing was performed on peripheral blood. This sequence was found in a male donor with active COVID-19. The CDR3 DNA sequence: TGTGCCTGGGCACCGAAGGGGGCTCTAACTAATGAAAAACTGTTTTTT. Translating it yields CAWAPKGALTNEKLFF.